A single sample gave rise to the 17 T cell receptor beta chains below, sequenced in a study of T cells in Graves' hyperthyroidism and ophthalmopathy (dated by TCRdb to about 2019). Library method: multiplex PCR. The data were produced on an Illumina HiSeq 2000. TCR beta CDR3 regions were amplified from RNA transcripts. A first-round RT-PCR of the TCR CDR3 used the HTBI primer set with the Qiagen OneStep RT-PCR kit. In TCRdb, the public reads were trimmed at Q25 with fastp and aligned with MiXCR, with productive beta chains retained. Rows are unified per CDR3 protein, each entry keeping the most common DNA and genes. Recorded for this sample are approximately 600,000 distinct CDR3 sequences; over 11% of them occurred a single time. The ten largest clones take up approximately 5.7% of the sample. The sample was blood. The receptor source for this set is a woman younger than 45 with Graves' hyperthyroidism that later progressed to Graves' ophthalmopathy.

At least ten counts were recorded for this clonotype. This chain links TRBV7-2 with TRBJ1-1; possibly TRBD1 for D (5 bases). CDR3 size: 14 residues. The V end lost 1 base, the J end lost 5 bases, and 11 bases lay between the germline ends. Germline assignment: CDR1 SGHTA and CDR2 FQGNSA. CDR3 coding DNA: TGTGCCAGCAGCTTAGAGGGCTGGGGGACTGAAGCTTTCTTT. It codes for CASSLEGWGTEAFF. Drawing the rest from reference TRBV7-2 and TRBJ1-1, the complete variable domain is GAGVSQSPSNKVTEKGKDVELRCDPISGHTALYWYRQSLGQGLEFLIYFQGNSAPDKSGLPSDRFSAERTGGSVSTLTIQRTQQEDSAVYLCASSLEGWGTEAFFGQGTRLTVV.

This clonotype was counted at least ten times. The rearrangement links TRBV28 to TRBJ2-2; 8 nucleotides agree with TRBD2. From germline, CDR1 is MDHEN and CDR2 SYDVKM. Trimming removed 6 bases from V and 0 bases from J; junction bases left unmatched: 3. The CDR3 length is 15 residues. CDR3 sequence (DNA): TGTGCCAGCAGGGTAGCGGGAACGAACACCGGGGAGCTGTTTTTT. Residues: CASRVAGTNTGELFF. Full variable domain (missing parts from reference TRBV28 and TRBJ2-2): DVKVTQSSRYLVKRTGEKVFLECVQDMDHENMFWYRQDPGLGLRLIYFSYDVKMKEKGDIPEGYSVSREKKERFSLILESASTNQTSMYLCASRVAGTNTGELFFGEGSRLTVL.

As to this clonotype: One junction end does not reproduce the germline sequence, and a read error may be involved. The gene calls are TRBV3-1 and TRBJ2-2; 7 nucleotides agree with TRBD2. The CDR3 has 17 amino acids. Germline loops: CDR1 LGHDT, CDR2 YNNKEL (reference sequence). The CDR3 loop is CASSQDLGRAHTVELFF. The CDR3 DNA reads TGTGCCAGCAGCCAAGATCTAGGGAGGGCCCACACCGTGGAGCTGTTTTTT.

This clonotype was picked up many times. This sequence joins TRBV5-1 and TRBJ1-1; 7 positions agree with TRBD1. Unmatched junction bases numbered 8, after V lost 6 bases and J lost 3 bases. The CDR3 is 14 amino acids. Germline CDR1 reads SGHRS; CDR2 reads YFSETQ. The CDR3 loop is CASTTTGDHTEAFF. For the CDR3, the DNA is TGCGCCAGCACTACTACAGGGGATCACACTGAAGCTTTCTTT.

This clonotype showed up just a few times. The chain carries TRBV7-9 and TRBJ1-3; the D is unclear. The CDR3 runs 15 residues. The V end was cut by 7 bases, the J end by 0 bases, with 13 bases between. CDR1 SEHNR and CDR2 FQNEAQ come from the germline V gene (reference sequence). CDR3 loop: CASTSDGSSGNTIYF. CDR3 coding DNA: TGTGCCAGCACCAGCGACGGCAGCTCTGGAAACACCATATATTTT.

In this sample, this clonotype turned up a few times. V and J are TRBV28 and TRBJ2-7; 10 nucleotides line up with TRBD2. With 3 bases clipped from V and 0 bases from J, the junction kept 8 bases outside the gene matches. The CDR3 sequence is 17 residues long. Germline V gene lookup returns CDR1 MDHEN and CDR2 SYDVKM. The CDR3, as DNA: TGTGCCAGCAGTTTCCCTAGCGGGAGTCCCAGCTCCTACGAGCAGTACTTC. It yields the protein CASSFPSGSPSSYEQYF. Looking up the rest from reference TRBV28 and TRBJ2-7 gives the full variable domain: DVKVTQSSRYLVKRTGEKVFLECVQDMDHENMFWYRQDPGLGLRLIYFSYDVKMKEKGDIPEGYSVSREKKERFSLILESASTNQTSMYLCASSFPSGSPSSYEQYFGPGTRLTVT.

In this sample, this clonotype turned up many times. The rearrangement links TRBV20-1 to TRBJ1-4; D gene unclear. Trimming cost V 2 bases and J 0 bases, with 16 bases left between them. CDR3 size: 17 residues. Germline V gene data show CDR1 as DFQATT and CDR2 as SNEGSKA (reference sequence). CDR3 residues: CSARPTPGSATNEKLFF. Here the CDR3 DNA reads TGCAGTGCTAGACCCACTCCGGGATCTGCAACTAATGAAAAACTGTTTTTT.

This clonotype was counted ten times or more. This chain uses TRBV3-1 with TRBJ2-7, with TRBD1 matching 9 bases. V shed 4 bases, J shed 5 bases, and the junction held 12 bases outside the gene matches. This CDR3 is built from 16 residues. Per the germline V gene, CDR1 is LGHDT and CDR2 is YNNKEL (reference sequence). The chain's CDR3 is CASSPRDRAVVDEQYF. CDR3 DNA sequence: TGTGCCAGCAGCCCCAGGGACAGGGCGGTTGTGGACGAGCAGTACTTC.

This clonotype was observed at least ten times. The CDR3 DNA reads TGCGCCAGCAGCCCGACACAGGGGAGGCACACTGAAGCTTTCTTT. This codes for CASSPTQGRHTEAFF. The V gene is TRBV5-1, the J gene TRBJ1-1; 7 bases line up with TRBD1. J was trimmed by 3 bases and V by 4 bases; bases with no gene match: 9. The CDR3 has 15 residues. Germline CDR1 reads SGHRS; CDR2 reads YFSETQ.

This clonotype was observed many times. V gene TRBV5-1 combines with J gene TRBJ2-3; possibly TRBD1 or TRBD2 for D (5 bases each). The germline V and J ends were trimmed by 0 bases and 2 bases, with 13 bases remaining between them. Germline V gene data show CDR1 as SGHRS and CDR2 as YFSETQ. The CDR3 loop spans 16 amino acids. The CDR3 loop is CASSLASGRTTDTQYF. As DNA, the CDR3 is TGCGCCAGCAGCTTGGCCTCGGGGCGGACCACAGATACGCAGTATTTT.

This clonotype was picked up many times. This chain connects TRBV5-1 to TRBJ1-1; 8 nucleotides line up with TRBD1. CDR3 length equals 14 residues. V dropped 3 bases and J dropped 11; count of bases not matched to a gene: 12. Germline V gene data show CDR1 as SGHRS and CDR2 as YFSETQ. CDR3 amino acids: CASSSNYRGLGAFF. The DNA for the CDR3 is TGCGCCAGCAGCTCTAACTACAGGGGGTTGGGGGCTTTCTTT.

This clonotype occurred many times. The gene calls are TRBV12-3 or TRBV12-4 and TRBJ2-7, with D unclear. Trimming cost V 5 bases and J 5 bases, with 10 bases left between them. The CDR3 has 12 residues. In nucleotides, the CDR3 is TGTGCCAGCAGTCCCGAGCCGGACGAGCAGTACTTC. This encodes CASSPEPDEQYF.

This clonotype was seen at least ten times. The DNA of the CDR3 is TGTGCCAGCACGGAAGGGACAGCCAACACTGAAGCTTTCTTT. Protein: CASTEGTANTEAFF. The genes are TRBV2 and TRBJ1-1, with 7 nucleotides matching TRBD1. Germline CDR1 is SNHLY and CDR2 is FYNNEI. Trimming removed 7 bases from V and 2 bases from J; junction bases left unmatched: 7. CDR3 length: 14 amino acids.

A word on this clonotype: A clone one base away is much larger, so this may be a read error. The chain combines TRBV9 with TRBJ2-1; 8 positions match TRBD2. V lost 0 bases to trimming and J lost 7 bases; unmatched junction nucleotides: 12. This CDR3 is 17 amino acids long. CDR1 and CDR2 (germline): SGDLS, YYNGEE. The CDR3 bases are TGTGCCAGCAGCGTAGAACTAGCGGCGCCAATAGGGAATGAGCAGTTCTTC. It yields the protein CASSVELAAPIGNEQFF.

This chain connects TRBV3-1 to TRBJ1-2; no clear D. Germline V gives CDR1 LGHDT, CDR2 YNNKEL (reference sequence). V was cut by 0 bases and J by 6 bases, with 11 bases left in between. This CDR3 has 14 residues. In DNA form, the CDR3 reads TGTGCCAGCAGCCAAGATTACGGGGTTGATGGCTACACCTTC. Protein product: CASSQDYGVDGYTF.

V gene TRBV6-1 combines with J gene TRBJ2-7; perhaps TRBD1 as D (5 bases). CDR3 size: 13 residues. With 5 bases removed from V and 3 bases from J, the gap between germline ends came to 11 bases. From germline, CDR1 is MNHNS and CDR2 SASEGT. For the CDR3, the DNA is TGTGCCAGCAGTCCGGACAAATACTACGAGCAGTACTTC. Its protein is CASSPDKYYEQYF.

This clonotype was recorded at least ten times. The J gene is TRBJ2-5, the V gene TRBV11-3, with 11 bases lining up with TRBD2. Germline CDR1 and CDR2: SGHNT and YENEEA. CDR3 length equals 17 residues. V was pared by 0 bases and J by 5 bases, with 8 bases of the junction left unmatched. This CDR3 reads CASSLDGTSGFTETQYF. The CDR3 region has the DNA TGTGCCAGCAGCTTAGATGGGACTAGCGGCTTTACGGAGACCCAGTACTTC.